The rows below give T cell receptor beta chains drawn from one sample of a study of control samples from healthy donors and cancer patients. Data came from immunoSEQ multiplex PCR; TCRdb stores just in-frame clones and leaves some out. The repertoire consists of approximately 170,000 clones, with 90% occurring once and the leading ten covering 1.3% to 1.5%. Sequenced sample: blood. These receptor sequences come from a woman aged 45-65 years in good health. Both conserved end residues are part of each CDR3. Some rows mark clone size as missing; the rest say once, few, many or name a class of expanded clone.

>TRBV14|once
CASSWASSYEQYF
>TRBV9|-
CASARAAASSYEQYF
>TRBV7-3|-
CASSRSNTGELFF
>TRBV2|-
CASSGGGPQETQYF
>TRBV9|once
CASSEAETWADEQFF
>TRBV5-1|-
CASSPGQGPGNTIYF
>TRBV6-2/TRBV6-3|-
CASSYSGLPHLQYF
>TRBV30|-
CAWMAKSAYWGAFF
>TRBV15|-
CATSRDGTGTEAFF
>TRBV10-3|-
CAISEPEMGNTIYF